This T cell receptor (beta chain) was recovered during a study of blood T cell repertoires in COVID-19. The overall study: Donors in the United States, Italy and Spain gave samples during acute or convalescent COVID-19. Sample material is recorded as cDNA or gDNA derived from T cells, B-cell-depleted T cells, or PBMCs.

Participants reported their clinical history, and cohort assignment relied on those reports. A PCR-confirmed or clinician-diagnosed COVID-19 case had contacted exposed participants within 2 weeks of entry. Only in-frame clones appear in the TCRdb table, and some are missing; sequencing was by immunoSEQ multiplex PCR. The table records 180,000 or so clones, about 80% of them present only once. This CDR3 spans 19 amino acids. Germline lookup yields CDR1 MNHEY and CDR2 SVGEGT. V lost 5 bases and J 3 bases, leaving 26 bases between the germline ends. Sequenced: PBMCs or T cells enriched from blood (not recorded which). This chain links TRBV6-2 or TRBV6-3 with TRBJ2-1, with D possibly matching TRBD2 (6 bases). This TCR was recovered from a man aged 60-69 years who had been exposed to COVID-19. This chain's CDR3 is CASSRTSGTHLGVYNEQFF. DNA for the CDR3: TGTGCCAGCAGTCGGACCTCCGGGACTCACCTCGGCGTCTACAATGAGCAGTTCTTC.